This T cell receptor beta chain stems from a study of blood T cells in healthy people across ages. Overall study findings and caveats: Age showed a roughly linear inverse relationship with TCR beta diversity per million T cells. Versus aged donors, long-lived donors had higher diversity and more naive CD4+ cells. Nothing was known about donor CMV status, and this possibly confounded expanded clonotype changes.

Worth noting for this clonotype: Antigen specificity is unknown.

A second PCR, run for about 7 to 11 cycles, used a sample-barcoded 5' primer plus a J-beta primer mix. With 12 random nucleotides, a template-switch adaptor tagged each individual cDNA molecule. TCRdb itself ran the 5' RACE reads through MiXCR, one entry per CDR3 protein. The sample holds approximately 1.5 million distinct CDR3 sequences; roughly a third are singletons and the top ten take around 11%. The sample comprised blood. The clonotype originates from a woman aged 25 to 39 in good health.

The CDR3 sequence: CASSRQGGTNTGELFF. In nucleotides, the CDR3 is TGCGCCAGCAGCAGACAGGGGGGTACGAACACCGGGGAGCTGTTTTTT. This sequence joins TRBV10-2 and TRBJ2-2, with 9 bases fitting TRBD1. Per germline, CDR1 WSHSY and CDR2 SAAADI. Unmatched junction bases numbered 5, after V lost 6 bases and J lost 0 bases. This CDR3 region has 16 residues.